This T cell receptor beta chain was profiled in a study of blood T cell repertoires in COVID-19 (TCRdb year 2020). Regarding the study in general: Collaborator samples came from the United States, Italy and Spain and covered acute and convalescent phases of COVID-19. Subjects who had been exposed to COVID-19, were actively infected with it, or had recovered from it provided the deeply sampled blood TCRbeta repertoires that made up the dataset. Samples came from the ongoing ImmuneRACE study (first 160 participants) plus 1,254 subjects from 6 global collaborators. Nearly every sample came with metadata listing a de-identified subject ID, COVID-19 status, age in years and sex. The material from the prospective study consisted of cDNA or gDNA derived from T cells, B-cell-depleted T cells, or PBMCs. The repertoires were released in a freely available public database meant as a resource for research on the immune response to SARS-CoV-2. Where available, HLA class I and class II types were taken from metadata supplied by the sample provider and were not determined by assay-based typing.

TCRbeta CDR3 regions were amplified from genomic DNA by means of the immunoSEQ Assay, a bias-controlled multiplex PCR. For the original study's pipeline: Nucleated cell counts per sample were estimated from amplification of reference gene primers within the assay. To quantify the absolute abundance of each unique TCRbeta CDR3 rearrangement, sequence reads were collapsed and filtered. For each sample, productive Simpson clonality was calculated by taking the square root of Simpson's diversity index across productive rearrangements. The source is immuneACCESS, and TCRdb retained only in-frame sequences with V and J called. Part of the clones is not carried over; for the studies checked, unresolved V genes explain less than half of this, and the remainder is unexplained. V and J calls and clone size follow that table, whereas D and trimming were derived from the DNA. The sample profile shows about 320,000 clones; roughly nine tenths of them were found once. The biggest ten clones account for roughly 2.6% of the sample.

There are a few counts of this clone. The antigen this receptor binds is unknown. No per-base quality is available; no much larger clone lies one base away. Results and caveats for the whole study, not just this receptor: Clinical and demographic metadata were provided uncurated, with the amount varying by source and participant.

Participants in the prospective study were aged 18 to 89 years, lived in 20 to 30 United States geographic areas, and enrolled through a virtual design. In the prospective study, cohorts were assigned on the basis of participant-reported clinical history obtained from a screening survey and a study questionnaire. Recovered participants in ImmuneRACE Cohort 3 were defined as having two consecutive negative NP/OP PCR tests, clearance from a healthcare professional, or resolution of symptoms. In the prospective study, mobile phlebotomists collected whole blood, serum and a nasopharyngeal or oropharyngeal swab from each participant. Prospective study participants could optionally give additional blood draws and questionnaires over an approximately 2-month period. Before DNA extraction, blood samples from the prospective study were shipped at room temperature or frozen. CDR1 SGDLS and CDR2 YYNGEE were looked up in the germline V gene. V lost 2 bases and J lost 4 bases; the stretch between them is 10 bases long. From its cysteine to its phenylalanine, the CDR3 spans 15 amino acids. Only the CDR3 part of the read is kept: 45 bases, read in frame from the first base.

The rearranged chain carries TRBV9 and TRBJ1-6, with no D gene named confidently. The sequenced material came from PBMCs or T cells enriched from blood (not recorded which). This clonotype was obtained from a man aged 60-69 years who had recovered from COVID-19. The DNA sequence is TGTGCCAGCAGCGTTGTGGCAGGTTATAATTCACCCCTCCACTTT. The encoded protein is CASSVVAGYNSPLHF.